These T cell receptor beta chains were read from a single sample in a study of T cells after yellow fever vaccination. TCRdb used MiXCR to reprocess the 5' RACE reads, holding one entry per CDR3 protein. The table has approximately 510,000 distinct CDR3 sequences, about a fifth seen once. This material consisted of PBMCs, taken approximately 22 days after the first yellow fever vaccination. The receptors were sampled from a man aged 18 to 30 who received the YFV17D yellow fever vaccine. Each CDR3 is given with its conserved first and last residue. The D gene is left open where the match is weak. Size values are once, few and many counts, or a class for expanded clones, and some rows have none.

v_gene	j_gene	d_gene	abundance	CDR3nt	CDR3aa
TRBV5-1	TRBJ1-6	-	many	TGCGCCAGCAGCTTGGCCTCGGGGGGCTCCCTCTCGACCCTCCACTTT	CASSLASGGSLSTLHF
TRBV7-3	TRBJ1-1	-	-	TGTGCCAGCAGCCCCGGGTGGGGGGCAGGGAGGGTGATGAACACTGAAGCTTTCTTT	CASSPGWGAGRVMNTEAFF
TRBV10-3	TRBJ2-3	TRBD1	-	TGTGCCATCAGTGAGTCTAACGGCAGGACAGGGTCTACAGATACGCAGTATTTT	CAISESNGRTGSTDTQYF
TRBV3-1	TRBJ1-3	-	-	TGTGCCAGCAGCCAAGCGGTGGGACGAAACACCATATATTTT	CASSQAVGRNTIYF
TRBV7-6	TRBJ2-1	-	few	TGTGCCAGCAGCTTAGGGCAGACCGATGAGCAGTTCTTC	CASSLGQTDEQFF
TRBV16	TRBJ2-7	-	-	TGTGCCAGCAGCCAATCGCTTACCGGGATCGCCTCCTACGAGCAGTACTTC	CASSQSLTGIASYEQYF
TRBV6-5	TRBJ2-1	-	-	TGTGCCAGCAGTTACTCGTCCTTCACCCTCCGGTTCTTC	CASSYSSFTLRFF
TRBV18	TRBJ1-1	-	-	TGTGCCAGCTCACCAAGAGAACAGAACACTGAAGCTTTCTTT	CASSPREQNTEAFF
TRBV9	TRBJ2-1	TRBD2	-	TGTGCCAGCAGCTTTAGCGGGGGGAGGGATGAGCAGTTCTTC	CASSFSGGRDEQFF
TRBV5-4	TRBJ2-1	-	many	TGTGCCAGCAGCTTGGAGCCAGTCAACAATGAGCAGTTCTTC	CASSLEPVNNEQFF
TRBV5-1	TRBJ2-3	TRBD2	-	TGCGCCAGTAGTGACAGCGGGGGCCCAGATACGCAGTATTTT	CASSDSGGPDTQYF
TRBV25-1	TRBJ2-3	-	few	TGTGCCAGCAGTGAAGCACCAGGGTCTATCACAGATACGCAGTATTTT	CASSEAPGSITDTQYF
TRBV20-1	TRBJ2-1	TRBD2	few	TGCAGTGCTAGGACTAGCGGGGTCGGCGAGCAGTTCTTC	CSARTSGVGEQFF
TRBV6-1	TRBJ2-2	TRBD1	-	TGTGCCAGCAGACCGGACAGGGCCGCCGGGGAGCTGTTTTTT	CASRPDRAAGELFF
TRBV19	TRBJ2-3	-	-	TGTGCCACCAACGGACTCGGGGGAAGCACAGATACGCAGTATTTT	CATNGLGGSTDTQYF
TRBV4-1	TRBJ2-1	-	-	TGCGCCAGCAGCCAAACAGGTCAGGCTACCGACAATGAGCAGTTCTTC	CASSQTGQATDNEQFF
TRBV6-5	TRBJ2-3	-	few	TGTGCCAGCAGTTACTTGGGGAGGACCACAGATACGCAGTATTTT	CASSYLGRTTDTQYF
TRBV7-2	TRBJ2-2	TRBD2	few	TGTGCCAGCAGCTCGAAGTTGGCGGGGGGTGACACCGGGGAGCTGTTTTTT	CASSSKLAGGDTGELFF
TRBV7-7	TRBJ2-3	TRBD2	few	TGTGCCAGCAGCTCACATATAACTAGCGGTACGCAGTATTTT	CASSSHITSGTQYF
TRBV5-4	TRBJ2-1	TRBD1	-	TGTGCCAGCAGCTTGGACGGGACAGGGATTCTTATTAAATCCTACAATGAGCAGTTCTTC	CASSLDGTGILIKSYNEQFF
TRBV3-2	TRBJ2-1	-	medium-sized	TGTGCCAGCAGCCAAGATTCCCCAGTCTACAATGAGCAGTTCTTC	CASSQDSPVYNEQFF
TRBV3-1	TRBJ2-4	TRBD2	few	TGTGCCAGCAGCCCGGGACTAGCGGGAGCCAAAAACATTCAGTACTTC	CASSPGLAGAKNIQYF
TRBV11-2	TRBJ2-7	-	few	TGTGCCAGCAGATCCCCCATGAAGGCCTACGAGCAGTACTTC	CASRSPMKAYEQYF
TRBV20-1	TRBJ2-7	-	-	TGCAGTGCTAGGTCCGGCTCCTACGAGCAGTACTTC	CSARSGSYEQYF
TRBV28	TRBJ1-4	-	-	TGTGCCAGCAGTTTCCCTGGGGAGGGAGGTAAACTGTTTTTT	CASSFPGEGGKLFF
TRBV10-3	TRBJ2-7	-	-	TGTGCCATCAGTTCGACGACTAGTCTCGGCGAGCAGTACTTC	CAISSTTSLGEQYF
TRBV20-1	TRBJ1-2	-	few	TGCAGTGCTAGGACCCCCGGGCGGGCTAACTATGGCTACACCTTC	CSARTPGRANYGYTF
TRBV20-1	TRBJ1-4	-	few	TGCAGTGCTTTTGGGCTCACTAATGAAAAACTGTTTTTT	CSAFGLTNEKLFF
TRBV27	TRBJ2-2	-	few	TGTGCCAGCAGTTTATCGGTCCGCAACGCGAACACCGGGGAGCTGTTTTTT	CASSLSVRNANTGELFF
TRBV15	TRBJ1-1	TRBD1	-	TGTGCCACCAGGGCAGGGGGCTACACTGAAGCTTTCTTT	CATRAGGYTEAFF
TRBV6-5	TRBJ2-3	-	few	TGTGCCAGCAGTTACATAGGCCCAAACACAGATACGCAGTATTTT	CASSYIGPNTDTQYF